One and the same sample provided the 3 T cell receptor beta chains below, sequenced in a study of beta chain features in type 1 diabetes. The sequenced template was cDNA made from the entire isolated RNA. TCRdb's copy holds only in-frame clones and misses some; the assay was immunoSEQ multiplex PCR. This table has about 160,000 clones, over 6% appearing once. Findings of the study overall: Type 1 diabetes patients had moderately but significantly shorter TCRB CDR3s in all four CD4+ subsets.

These receptors' antigens are unknown. The source material was central memory CD4+ T cells from blood. Receptor source: a man aged 18 to 29 with type 1 diabetes.

The chain is built from TRBV5-8 and TRBJ2-1; TRBD2 is a possible D gene (5 bases). The CDR3 consists of 14 residues. V lost 0 bases to trimming and J lost 4 bases, with 8 bases between them. From germline, CDR1 is SGHTS and CDR2 YDEGEE. Written as DNA, the CDR3 is TGTGCCAGCAGCTTGGTGCGGGTGTACAATGAGCAGTTCTTC. As protein: CASSLVRVYNEQFF.

The chain uses TRBV7-2 and TRBJ2-5; 12 bases are a match to TRBD1. This CDR3 is 15 amino acids long. The ends lost 5 bases at V and 4 bases at J; junction bases unmatched: 5. Germline V gene data show CDR1 as SGHTA and CDR2 as FQGNSA. Written as DNA, the CDR3 is TGTGCCAGCAGCAGGCCGGGACAGGGGGCAGAGACCCAGTACTTC. Translation gives CASSRPGQGAETQYF.

This clone has just a few counts. The rearrangement joins TRBV27 to TRBJ1-4; D perhaps matches TRBD1 (5 bases). The CDR3 has 14 amino acids. V was pared by 5 bases and J by 8 bases, with 15 bases between. Germline CDR1 reads MNHEY; CDR2 reads SMNVEV (reference sequence). CDR3: CASSNSGGGEKLFF. CDR3 nucleotide sequence: TGTGCCAGCAGTAATAGCGGGGGTGGGGAAAAACTGTTTTTT. Using reference TRBV27 and TRBJ1-4 for the parts outside the CDR3, the full variable domain is EAQVTQNPRYLITVTGKKLTVTCSQNMNHEYMSWYRQDPGLGLRQIYYSMNVEVTDKGDVPEGYKVSRKEKRNFPLILESPSPNQTSLYFCASSNSGGGEKLFFGSGTQLSVL.